Sequencing of this TCR beta chain was carried out in a study of identical twins. Study-wide points: A lower insertion count was a feature of abundant cord blood beta clonotypes, with no such feature in memory repertoires. Models came in too low on out-of-frame TCR alpha sharing in monozygotic twins.

CDR1 and CDR2 (germline): SGHKS, YYEKEE (reference sequence). The CDR3 runs 14 residues. The V and J ends lost 6 bases and 1 base respectively, with 14 bases between them. TCRdb analysed the 5' RACE reads with MiXCR anew, one entry per CDR3 protein. The repertoire holds about 530,000 distinct CDR3 sequences, about 16% seen once, with roughly 0.42% in the top ten. Every donor was a healthy Caucasian. Details on this clonotype: Its antigen remains unidentified.

Another study also made use of these data, one on yellow fever vaccine responses in identical twins.

The chain uses TRBV5-5 and TRBJ2-7, with D uncertain. The sample comprised CD4+ T cells sorted from blood. The source of this sequence is a woman younger than 30 in good health. CDR3 amino acids: CASTTTWGSYEQYF. The CDR3 nucleotides are TGTGCCAGCACCACAACTTGGGGTTCCTACGAGCAGTACTTC.